This T cell receptor (beta chain) was identified during a study of spatial heterogeneity in lung cancer. Per the germline V gene, CDR1 is DFQATT and CDR2 is SNEGSKA (reference sequence). The CDR3 sequence is 12 residues long. V lost 0 bases to trimming and J lost 4 bases, with 5 bases between them. Individually, TCR cDNA molecules were each labelled with a unique molecular identifier. TCRdb passed the 5' RACE reads through MiXCR, listing each CDR3 protein once. The sample records 35,000 to 55,000 distinct CDR3 sequences, around 7% being singletons. This clonotype was counted only a few times. As to time point: sample taken at primary tumor resection.

The TCR originated in a female donor with early-stage non-small cell lung cancer. Sequenced here: PBMCs, sampled at surgery. The chain has TRBV20-1 and TRBJ2-3, with D uncertain. CDR3 region: CSARDRPDTQYF. Here the CDR3 DNA reads TGCAGTGCTAGAGATCGTCCAGATACGCAGTATTTT.